This T cell receptor (beta chain) was captured by sequencing in a study of T cells in Graves' hyperthyroidism and ophthalmopathy. Findings and caveats of the study: Stable hyperthyroidism was told apart from ophthalmopathy by a model built on 13 V-J features. Also found in blood were most expanded thyroid clonotypes above 0.001.

Amplification targeted TCR beta CDR3 regions from RNA transcripts. Initially, a first-round RT-PCR of the TCR CDR3 employed the HTBI primer set. TCRdb re-called the multiplex PCR reads with MiXCR, one entry per CDR3 protein. The data contain approximately 330,000 distinct CDR3 sequences, 21% of them singletons. This clonotype was seen many times. The antigen is not known. This clonotype was obtained from a woman between 50 and 59 years old with Graves' hyperthyroidism. The sample consisted of blood.

The CDR3 is CAISESTGTYEQYF. The CDR3 DNA reads TGTGCCATCAGTGAGTCGACAGGTACCTACGAGCAGTACTTC. The chain uses TRBV10-3 and TRBJ2-7; a weak D match, TRBD1 (6 bases). CDR1 and CDR2 (germline): ENHRY, SYGVKD. V was pared by 0 bases and J by 2 bases, with 8 bases between. The CDR3 extends over 14 amino acids.